The 29 T cell receptor beta chains below were found in one sample sequenced in a study of blood T cells in healthy people across ages. Primers used in a second PCR of roughly 6 to 11 cycles were a sample-barcoded 5' primer and a J-beta primer mix. TCRdb reprocessed the 5' RACE reads via MiXCR and lists one record per CDR3 protein. The profile shows more than 900,000 distinct CDR3 sequences, under 30% of them singletons. A further study also used this sample, focusing on T cells of mothers and their children.

Sequenced: blood. The receptors were gathered from a girl aged 2 to 10 in good health.

A few counts support this clonotype. The chain carries TRBV7-2 and TRBJ2-5; D not certain. The CDR3 consists of 12 residues. Trimming stripped 5 bases from V and 2 bases from J, with 6 bases between. Per the germline V gene, CDR1 is SGHTA and CDR2 is FQGNSA. The CDR3 DNA follows: TGTGCCAGCAGCCAACAACAAGAGACCCAGTACTTC. Its protein is CASSQQQETQYF. Combining the CDR3 with reference TRBV7-2 and TRBJ2-5 gives the whole variable domain GAGVSQSPSNKVTEKGKDVELRCDPISGHTALYWYRQSLGQGLEFLIYFQGNSAPDKSGLPSDRFSAERTGGSVSTLTIQRTQQEDSAVYLCASSQQQETQYFGPGTRLLVL.

The V gene is TRBV7-9, the J gene TRBJ2-1; a weak D match, TRBD1 (6 bases). The germline CDR1 and CDR2 sequences are SEHNR and FQNEAQ (reference sequence). Trimming removed 5 bases from V and 2 bases from J, with 16 bases in between. CDR3 length: 16 residues. The CDR3: CASSIPTGSPYNEQFF. The CDR3 region has the DNA TGTGCCAGCAGCATACCCACAGGGTCCCCCTACAATGAGCAGTTCTTC.

With respect to this clonotype: The junction and the germline gene differ at one end; a read error may be behind it. V and J are TRBV4-2 and TRBJ1-5, with no clear D. The CDR3 has 14 amino acids. Per germline, CDR1 LGHNA and CDR2 YNFKEQ. DNA for the CDR3: TGTGCCAGCAACCAAGATTCGGGAGATCAGCCCCAGCATTTT. Protein sequence: CASNQDSGDQPQHF.

This clonotype appeared a single time. The junction shows a germline mismatch at one end, possibly a read error. The V and J genes are TRBV20-1 and TRBJ2-1, with a possible D match to TRBD2 (7 bases). CDR1 DFQATT and CDR2 SNEGSKA come from the germline V gene (reference sequence). The CDR3 has 17 residues. The DNA of the CDR3 is TGCAGTGCTAGAAAGGGGGGGATATCTTCACGCTACGATGAGCAGTTCTTC. Translation gives CSARKGGISSRYDEQFF.

This clonotype was counted a few times. A junction boundary mismatches the germline segment, possibly from a read error. The chain links TRBV25-1 to TRBJ1-2, with D maybe TRBD1 (5 bases). The CDR3 is made up of 18 amino acids. Germline lookup yields CDR1 MGHDK and CDR2 SYGVNS. CDR3 nucleotide sequence: TGTGCCAGCGGTGACTTCAAGGTTTCAGGGAAAGAAAAGGATGGCTACACCTTC. Its translation: CASGDFKVSGKEKDGYTF.

This clonotype was seen only a few times. The V gene is TRBV27, the J gene TRBJ2-7; 12 nucleotides match TRBD2. The CDR3 covers 16 residues. Germline V gene data show CDR1 as MNHEY and CDR2 as SMNVEV (reference sequence). Trimming removed 0 bases from V and 1 base from J; junction bases left unmatched: 1. The CDR3 protein is CASSLSGLAGSYEQYF. The DNA for the CDR3 is TGTGCCAGCAGTTTATCCGGACTAGCGGGGTCCTACGAGCAGTACTTC.

This clonotype came up a few times. This CDR3 is CASSSQVAGAGETQYF. The DNA for the CDR3 is TGTGCCAGCAGTTCGCAGGTAGCGGGAGCAGGAGAGACCCAGTACTTC. V and J are TRBV28 and TRBJ2-5; 9 bases map to TRBD2. Germline trimming cut 4 bases from V and 4 bases from J; bases unmatched to any gene: 10. This CDR3 comprises 16 residues. The V gene's germline CDR1 is MDHEN and CDR2 SYDVKM.

This clonotype was found a few times. Compared with germline, one end of the junction differs, possibly owing to a read error. The chain couples TRBV2 to TRBJ2-6, with D possibly TRBD1 on 6 matching bases. Per the germline V gene, CDR1 is SNHLY and CDR2 is FYNNEI. The CDR3 contains 15 residues. The DNA for the CDR3 is TGTGCCAGCAGGGAAGGGACAATCTGGGCCAACGTCCTGACTTTC. Translated, it gives CASREGTIWANVLTF.

The chain couples TRBV6-6 to TRBJ2-6; D uncertain. Trimming left V 7 bases short and J 0 bases short, with 7 bases between. Per germline, CDR1 MNHNY and CDR2 SVGAGI (reference sequence). The length of the CDR3 is 14 residues. CDR3 sequence: CASTENSGANVLTF. Here the CDR3 DNA reads TGTGCCAGCACGGAAAACTCTGGGGCCAACGTCCTGACTTTC.

The rearrangement joins TRBV10-3 to TRBJ2-7; 9 bases are a match to TRBD2. The CDR3 is 13 residues long. The V gene end was trimmed by 8 bases and the J gene end by 2 bases; junction bases not matched to a gene: 4. Germline CDR1 and CDR2: ENHRY and SYGVKD. CDR3: CAIQAGGPYEQYF. The CDR3 DNA follows: TGTGCCATCCAGGCGGGAGGGCCCTACGAGCAGTACTTC.

Many counts were recorded for this clonotype. V usage is TRBV28 and J usage is TRBJ2-4, with D perhaps matching TRBD1 (5 bases). Germline V gives CDR1 MDHEN, CDR2 SYDVKM. V lost 2 bases and J 9 bases, leaving 8 bases between the germline ends. This CDR3 comprises 12 residues. The CDR3 region is CASSLPQGIQYF. The CDR3 DNA sequence: TGTGCCAGCAGTTTACCCCAGGGCATTCAGTACTTC.

This chain connects TRBV29-1 to TRBJ1-2; 11 nucleotides agree with TRBD1. The V gene's germline CDR1 is SQVTM and CDR2 ANQGSEA. Trimming took 4 bases from V and 6 from J; bases not matched to a gene: 7. CDR3 length equals 14 residues. CDR3 bases: TGCAGCGTTGCGTGGACAGGGGGCGCGAATGGCTACACCTTC. Its translation is CSVAWTGGANGYTF.

This clonotype was seen a few times. This chain connects TRBV10-3 to TRBJ2-1; 7 nucleotides agree with TRBD1. Judging by the DNA end, TRBJ2-5 fits better; the J call may be wrong. The germline gives CDR1 ENHRY, CDR2 SYGVKD. The CDR3 runs to 12 residues. The CDR3 DNA follows: TGTGCCACCAGGGACAGAGAGGAGACCCAGTACTTC. It translates to CATRDREETQYF.

This rearrangement joins TRBV12-3 or TRBV12-4 to TRBJ2-1; no firm D call. The CDR3 totals 12 residues. V lost 6 bases and J 8 bases, leaving 11 bases between the germline ends. The CDR3 DNA reads as TGTGCCAGCAGCCACGGCAGCTATGAGCAGTTCTTC. As protein: CASSHGSYEQFF.

The gene calls are TRBV4-3 and TRBJ2-4, with D tentatively TRBD1 (5 bases). Trimming shortened V by 1 base and J by 6 bases, and 7 bases separated the two germline ends. The CDR3 contains 13 residues. Germline loops: CDR1 LGHNA, CDR2 YSLEER. CDR3 loop: CASSQGGGNIQYF. The DNA for the CDR3 is TGCGCCAGCAGCCAAGGGGGCGGAAACATTCAGTACTTC.

The chain uses TRBV4-3 and TRBJ1-3; D uncertain. V lost 1 base and J lost 1, with 8 bases in between. The CDR3 sequence is 15 residues long. Germline V CDR1 and CDR2: LGHNA, YSLEER. CDR3 bases: TGCGCCAGCAGCCAAGCTTCGGGTTCTGGAAACACCATATATTTT. Translated: CASSQASGSGNTIYF.

This clonotype has just a few counts. The chain combines TRBV19 with TRBJ2-3; D is unresolved. Germline values: CDR1 LNHDA, CDR2 SQIVND (reference sequence). V was trimmed by 7 bases and J by 0 bases, leaving 17 bases between them. CDR3 length: 16 residues. CDR3 region: CASTAAEQASTDTQYF. In DNA form, the CDR3 reads TGTGCCAGTACCGCCGCCGAACAAGCTAGCACAGATACGCAGTATTTT.

This clonotype was observed at least ten times. The gene calls are TRBV20-1 and TRBJ1-2; D unclear. The germline V gene has CDR1 DFQATT and CDR2 SNEGSKA (reference sequence). The CDR3 sequence is 13 residues long. The germline V and J ends were trimmed by 3 bases and 1 base, with 9 bases remaining between them. This chain's CDR3 is CSASGSFNYGYTF. The CDR3 coding sequence is TGCAGTGCTAGTGGCAGCTTTAACTATGGCTACACCTTC.

V usage is TRBV6-1 and J usage is TRBJ2-3; D gene ambiguous. CDR1 and CDR2 from the germline V gene are MNHNS and SASEGT. The CDR3 sequence is 13 residues long. The V end was cut by 1 base, the J end by 5 bases, with 7 bases between. Written as DNA, the CDR3 is TGTGCCAGCAGTGAAGTTGTTGGAGATACGCAGTATTTT. Protein product: CASSEVVGDTQYF.

V usage is TRBV29-1 and J usage is TRBJ1-4, with 8 positions matching TRBD1. The CDR3 loop spans 13 amino acids. Germline CDR1 reads SQVTM; CDR2 reads ANQGSEA. The V and J ends lost 7 bases and 7 bases, in that order; junction bases with no gene match: 8. The DNA of the CDR3 is TGCAGCGCGACAGGGGCCGCCAGTGAAAAACTGTTTTTT. Amino acid sequence: CSATGAASEKLFF.

The chain carries TRBV7-9 and TRBJ2-1; tentative D call: TRBD1 (6 bases). Trimming took off 3 bases at V and 10 bases at J, with 13 bases between the two ends. The CDR3 covers 13 residues. CDR1 SEHNR and CDR2 FQNEAQ come from the germline V gene (reference sequence). CDR3 region: CASSFRSRGEQFF. Written as DNA, the CDR3 is TGTGCCAGCAGCTTTAGGTCGAGGGGGGAGCAGTTCTTC.

This clonotype was found a few times. The V and J genes are TRBV10-3 and TRBJ2-1; D unresolved. V lost 6 bases to trimming and J lost 0 bases, with 12 bases between them. CDR1 is ENHRY, CDR2 SYGVKD, per germline. CDR3 size: 15 residues. The CDR3 sequence: CAIRGSGSSYNEQFF. The CDR3 DNA is TGTGCCATCAGGGGTTCTGGCAGCTCCTACAATGAGCAGTTCTTC.

CDR3 loop: CASSYGGLAMAKNIQYF. CDR3 nucleotide sequence: TGTGCCAGCAGTTACGGAGGCCTAGCTATGGCCAAAAACATTCAGTACTTC. The chain uses TRBV6-2 or TRBV6-3 and TRBJ2-4, with D tentatively TRBD2 (5 bases). Germline assignment: CDR1 MNHEY and CDR2 SVGEGT. The CDR3 spans 17 residues. V shed 2 bases and J shed 1 base, with 15 bases lying between them.

The V call is TRBV29-1, the J call TRBJ2-3; tentatively, D is TRBD1 (5 bases). The CDR3 runs 14 residues. V was clipped by 5 bases and J by 2 bases, with 14 bases between them. The germline V gene has CDR1 SQVTM and CDR2 ANQGSEA. DNA of the CDR3: TGCAGCGTTAGACAGTTCCAATCCACAGATACGCAGTATTTT. Its translation: CSVRQFQSTDTQYF.

This rearrangement joins TRBV24-1 to TRBJ2-7, with D possibly being TRBD1 (6 bases). The CDR3 is 15 residues long. The V end lost 3 bases, the J end lost 4 bases, and 15 bases lay between the germline ends. Germline CDR1 and CDR2: KGHDR and SFDVKD. CDR3 region: CATSDTGSYLYEQYF. The CDR3 DNA is TGTGCCACCAGTGATACAGGGTCCTACCTATACGAGCAGTACTTC.

This chain joins TRBV28 and TRBJ1-6, with 8 bases aligning to TRBD1. V lost 6 bases and J lost 7; bases outside the gene matches: 8. CDR1 and CDR2 (germline): MDHEN, SYDVKM. The CDR3 length is 15 residues. CDR3: CASSQGALGNSPLHF. CDR3 sequence (DNA): TGTGCCAGCAGCCAGGGGGCCCTGGGGAATTCACCCCTCCACTTT.

For the CDR3, the DNA is TGCGCCAGCAGCCAAGATACAGGGGCGACAGAGACCCAGTACTTC. This encodes CASSQDTGATETQYF. This chain connects TRBV4-3 to TRBJ2-5, with 7 bases matching TRBD1. CDR1 LGHNA and CDR2 YSLEER come from the germline V gene. The J segment lost 4 bases and the V segment lost 0 bases, leaving 5 bases of the junction unmatched. There are 15 residues in the CDR3.

This clonotype has only a few counts. The gene calls are TRBV2 and TRBJ2-4; D gene ambiguous. CDR3 length: 15 amino acids. CDR1 is SNHLY, CDR2 FYNNEI, per germline. Trimming shortened V by 6 bases and J by 1 base, and 13 bases separated the two germline ends. CDR3 region: CASRKAAWAKNIQYF. The DNA for the CDR3 is TGTGCCAGCAGGAAAGCCGCTTGGGCCAAAAACATTCAGTACTTC.

The CDR3 coding sequence is TGTGCCAGTAGTATCTTTGCGTGGGGTAATCGTCGGGGGAGTGAGCAGTTCTTC. This codes for CASSIFAWGNRRGSEQFF. V gene TRBV19 combines with J gene TRBJ2-1; perhaps TRBD2 as D (6 bases). Germline loops: CDR1 LNHDA, CDR2 SQIVND (reference sequence). Trimming pared 3 bases from V and 9 bases from J, leaving 27 bases between. The CDR3 spans 18 residues.